This T cell receptor (beta chain) was sequenced for a study of cytomegalovirus exposure and HLA in healthy donors. Study-wide context: Genetic ancestry analysis placed around four fifths of the 398 donors that were genotyped in the Caucasian-associated cluster. Study-level results: A later analysis linked a missense variant in DCLRE1C to the trimming of TCR beta V and J genes.

The PCR was carried out with 60 Vbeta primers and 13 Jbeta primers. Per the original methods: The authors later counted approximately 80 million unique TCR beta chains, approximately 12 million of them shared. Profiled with immunoSEQ multiplex PCR; TCRdb holds only in-frame clones, not every one. V and J calls and clone size are as listed in that table; D and trimming were resolved from the DNA. The sample has 150,000 to 200,000 clones; roughly three quarters are singletons. For this clone: Antigen unknown.

Germline values: CDR1 PRHDT, CDR2 FYEKMQ (reference sequence). Trimming took 11 bases from V and 0 from J, leaving 14 bases between them. This CDR3 spans 13 amino acids. This sequence originates from a woman aged 40-49 years in good health and CMV-seronegative. This sequence joins TRBV13 and TRBJ2-7; D perhaps matches TRBD1 (6 bases). Sequenced material: PBMCs. The CDR3 loop is CASGVTSSYEQYF. CDR3 bases: TGTGCCTCAGGGGTTACCTCCTCCTACGAGCAGTACTTC.